What follows are 8 T cell receptor beta chains derived from one specimen sequenced in a study of blood T cells in healthy people across ages. Then a second PCR, running about 7 to 11 cycles, was carried out with a sample-barcoded 5' primer and a J-beta primer mix. TCRdb independently ran MiXCR on the 5' RACE reads; one entry per CDR3 protein. Of approximately 1.5 million distinct CDR3 sequences listed, about 31% are singletons. Material: blood. The receptors were sampled from a woman in her 30s in good health.

This clonotype has more than one count but fewer than ten. A much bigger clone sits one base away, suggesting this may be a read error. V and J are TRBV20-1 and TRBJ2-1; 7 bases map to TRBD1. The CDR3 is 15 amino acids. The V gene's germline CDR1 is DFQATT and CDR2 SNEGSKA (reference sequence). Trimming cost V 4 bases and J 5 bases; bases outside gene matches: 11. CDR3 coding DNA: TGCAGTGCTAAACAGGGACAGTATCCACACAATGAGCAGTTCTTC. Protein: CSAKQGQYPHNEQFF.

Note on this clonotype: Since no conserved phenylalanine or tryptophan closes the CDR3, a read error is the likely cause. The chain uses TRBV10-3 and TRBJ2-1; D remains ambiguous. Germline-derived CDR1 and CDR2 are ENHRY and SYGVKD. Trimming left V 5 bases short and J 7 bases short, with 18 bases between. The CDR3 has 15 residues. The CDR3: CAISLTADGWNEQFV. The CDR3 DNA is TGTGCCATCAGTCTTACTGCAGACGGGTGGAATGAGCAGTTCGTC.

The chain is built from TRBV27 and TRBJ2-1; TRBD2 matches at 14 bases. V lost 4 bases, J lost 9 bases, and 5 bases stayed unmatched. The CDR3 loop spans 15 amino acids. Germline lookup yields CDR1 MNHEY and CDR2 SMNVEV (reference sequence). The CDR3 DNA reads TGTGCCAGCAGTTCGGGGACTAGCGGGGGAACTGAGCAGTTCTTC. It encodes CASSSGTSGGTEQFF.

The chain joins TRBV11-2 to TRBJ2-1; 14 bases are a match to TRBD2. The CDR3 is made up of 15 amino acids. V shed 5 bases, J shed 12 bases, and the junction held 9 bases outside the gene matches. Germline V lookup: CDR1 SGHAT, CDR2 FQNNGV. In DNA, the CDR3 is TGTGCCAGCAGCCCCGGACTAGCGGGGGGTGTGGGGCAGTTCTTC. Translating gives CASSPGLAGGVGQFF. Variable domain in full (rest from reference TRBV11-2 and TRBJ2-1): EAGVAQSPRYKIIEKRQSVAFWCNPISGHATLYWYQQILGQGPKLLIQFQNNGVVDDSQLPKDRFSAERLKGVDSTLKIQPAKLEDSAVYLCASSPGLAGGVGQFFGPGTRLTVL.

Comment on this clonotype: The germline gene is not matched at one end of the junction; a read error may be the cause. The chain employs TRBV5-1 and TRBJ2-1, with D unclear. The CDR3 extends over 15 amino acids. CDR1 and CDR2 (germline): SGHRS, YFSETQ. The CDR3 here is CASSLAKVSYNEHYF. In DNA form, the CDR3 reads TGCGCCAGCAGCTTGGCCAAGGTCAGTTACAATGAGCACTACTTC.

This clonotype was counted between two and nine times. The chain recombines TRBV20-1 with TRBJ1-6; D is uncertain. The V and J ends lost 5 bases and 7 bases respectively, with 15 bases between them. The germline gives CDR1 DFQATT, CDR2 SNEGSKA (reference sequence). The CDR3 totals 14 residues. As DNA, the CDR3 is TGCAGTGCTCCCCGTCGACCGTTAAATTCACCCCTCCACTTT. Protein product: CSAPRRPLNSPLHF.

This clonotype has a count of ten or more. This sequence joins TRBV4-1 and TRBJ2-3; no firm D call. V lost 1 base and J lost 1, with 6 bases in between. This CDR3 comprises 14 residues. Germline CDR1 and CDR2: MGHRA and YSYEKL. The CDR3 nucleotides read TGCGCCAGCAGCCAAGTCCCCGGCACAGATACGCAGTATTTT. It is translated as CASSQVPGTDTQYF.

This sequence joins TRBV15 and TRBJ1-1, with D maybe TRBD1 (5 bases). Trimming removed 0 bases from V and 2 bases from J, with 7 bases in between. There are 14 residues in the CDR3. CDR1 is LNHNV and CDR2 is YYDKDF in the germline V gene (reference sequence). Here the CDR3 reads CATSRETANTEAFF. The DNA of the CDR3 is TGTGCCACCAGCAGAGAGACAGCCAACACTGAAGCTTTCTTT.